This TCR beta chain derives from a study of blood T cell repertoires in COVID-19. Study summary: Both acute and convalescent COVID-19 samples were obtained from the United States, Italy and Spain. The analysed material was cDNA or gDNA that came from T cells, B-cell-depleted T cells, or PBMCs.

Looked up from germline, CDR1 is SEHNR and CDR2 is FQNEAQ (reference sequence). Between the trimmed V and J ends, which lost 1 base and 1 base, there was a span of 10 bases. The CDR3 is 15 residues long. In the source study's methods: For nucleated cells, counts were estimated from reference gene primer amplification. TCRdb's copy holds only in-frame clones and misses some; the assay was immunoSEQ multiplex PCR. V, J and clone size are those of that table, while D and trimming were read from the DNA. The repertoire holds under 30,000 clones, with approximately 84% as singletons. This chain connects TRBV7-9 to TRBJ1-2; D gene ambiguous. The origin of this receptor is a man older than 75 with active COVID-19. The sequencing sample was made of peripheral blood. The CDR3 nucleotides are TGTGCCAGCAGCTTAGGATCTCGGAGTAACTATGGCTACACCTTC. It yields the protein CASSLGSRSNYGYTF.